The present entry profiles one TCR beta chain with its context. Assay: immunoSEQ multiplex PCR; the TCRdb copy retains only in-frame clones and omits some. Here the sample spans under 30,000 clones, 86% being singletons. This sample stems from a study of blood T cell repertoires in COVID-19. Germline V gene sequence: CDR1 KGHSH, CDR2 LQKENI. The V end was cut by 5 bases, the J end by 3 bases, with 16 bases between. The CDR3 has 15 residues. The clonotype was recovered from a woman aged 80 or over with active or convalescent COVID-19. The chain employs TRBV18 and TRBJ1-2; D gene uncertain. The sample taken for sequencing was peripheral blood. The CDR3 is CASSTTRIFDYGYTF. In nucleotides, the CDR3 is TGTGCCAGCTCAACCACGAGGATTTTTGACTATGGCTACACCTTC.